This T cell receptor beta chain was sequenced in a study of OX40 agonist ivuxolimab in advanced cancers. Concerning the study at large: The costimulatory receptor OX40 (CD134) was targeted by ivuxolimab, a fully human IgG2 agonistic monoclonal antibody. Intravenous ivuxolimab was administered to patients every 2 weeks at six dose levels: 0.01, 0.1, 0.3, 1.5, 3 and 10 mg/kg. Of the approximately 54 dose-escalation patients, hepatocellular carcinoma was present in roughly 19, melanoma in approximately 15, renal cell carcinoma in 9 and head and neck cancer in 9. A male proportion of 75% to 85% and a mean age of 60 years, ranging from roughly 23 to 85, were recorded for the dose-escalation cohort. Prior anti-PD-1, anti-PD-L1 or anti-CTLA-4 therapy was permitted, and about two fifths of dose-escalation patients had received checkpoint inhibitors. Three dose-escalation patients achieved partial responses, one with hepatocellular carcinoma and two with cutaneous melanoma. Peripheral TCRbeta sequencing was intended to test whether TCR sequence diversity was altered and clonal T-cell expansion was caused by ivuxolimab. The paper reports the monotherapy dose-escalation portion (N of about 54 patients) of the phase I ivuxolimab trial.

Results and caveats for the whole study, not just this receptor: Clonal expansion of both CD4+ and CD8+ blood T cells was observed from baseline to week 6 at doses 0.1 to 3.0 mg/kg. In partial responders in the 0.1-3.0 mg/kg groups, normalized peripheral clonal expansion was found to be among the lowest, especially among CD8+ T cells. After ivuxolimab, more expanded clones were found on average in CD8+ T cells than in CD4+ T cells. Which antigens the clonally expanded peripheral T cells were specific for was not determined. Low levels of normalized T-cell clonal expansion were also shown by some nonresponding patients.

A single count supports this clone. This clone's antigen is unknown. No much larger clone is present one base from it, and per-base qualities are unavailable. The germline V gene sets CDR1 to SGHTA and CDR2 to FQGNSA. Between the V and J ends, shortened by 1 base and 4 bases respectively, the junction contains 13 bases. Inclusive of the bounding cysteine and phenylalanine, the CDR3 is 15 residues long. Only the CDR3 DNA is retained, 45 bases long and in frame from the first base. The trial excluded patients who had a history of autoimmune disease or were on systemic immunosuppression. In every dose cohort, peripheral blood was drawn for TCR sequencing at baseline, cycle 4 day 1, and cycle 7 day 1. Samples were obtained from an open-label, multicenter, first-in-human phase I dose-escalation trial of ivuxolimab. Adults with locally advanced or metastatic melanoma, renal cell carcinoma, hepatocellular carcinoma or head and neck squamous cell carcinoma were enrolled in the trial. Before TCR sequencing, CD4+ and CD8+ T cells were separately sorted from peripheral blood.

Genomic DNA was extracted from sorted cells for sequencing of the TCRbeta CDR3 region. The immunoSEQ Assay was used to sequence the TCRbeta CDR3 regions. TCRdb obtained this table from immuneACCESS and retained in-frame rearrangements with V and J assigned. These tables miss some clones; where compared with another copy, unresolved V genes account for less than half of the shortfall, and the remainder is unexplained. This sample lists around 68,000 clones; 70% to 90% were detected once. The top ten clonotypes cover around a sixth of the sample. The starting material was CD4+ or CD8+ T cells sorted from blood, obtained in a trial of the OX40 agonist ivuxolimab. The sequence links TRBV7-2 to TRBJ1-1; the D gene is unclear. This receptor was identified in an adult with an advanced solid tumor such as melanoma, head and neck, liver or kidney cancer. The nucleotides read TGTGCCAGCAGCTTAGATTCAGGAGTCACCACTGAAGCTTTCTTT. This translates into CASSLDSGVTTEAFF.